The source of this T cell receptor beta chain is a study of blood T cell repertoires in COVID-19. The assay was immunoSEQ multiplex PCR, and TCRdb's table has in-frame clones only and misses some. The sample records about 190,000 clones, 70% to 80% being singletons. The CDR3 spans 13 residues. Germline V gene lookup returns CDR1 MNHEY and CDR2 SVGEGT. The J segment lost 2 bases and the V segment lost 7 bases, leaving 4 bases of the junction unmatched. The sequenced material came from peripheral blood. The receptor's source is a woman aged 50 to 60 with acute or convalescent COVID-19. The rearrangement joins TRBV6-2 or TRBV6-3 to TRBJ2-7; 8 nucleotides line up with TRBD2. The CDR3 loop reads CASTPGGTYEQYF. Here the CDR3 DNA reads TGTGCCAGCACCCCGGGGGGGACCTACGAGCAGTACTTC.